The 7 T cell receptor beta chains below were found in one sample sequenced in a study of T cells in Graves' hyperthyroidism and ophthalmopathy. Amplification of TCR beta CDR3 regions used RNA as the template. Using the HTBI primer set, a first-round RT-PCR was run on the TCR CDR3. TCRdb fed the multiplex PCR reads into MiXCR, producing one record per CDR3 protein. The sample contains roughly 510,000 distinct CDR3 sequences, around 43% of which appear only once. Sequencing input: peripheral blood or thyroid tissue (not recorded which). These receptors were taken from an adult woman with Graves' disease, either hyperthyroidism or ophthalmopathy (not recorded which).

This clonotype was detected many times. The V call is TRBV9, the J call TRBJ2-6, with TRBD1 as a possible D gene (7 bases). The length of the CDR3 is 19 residues. The V gene lost 4 bases and the J gene lost 4 bases, with 24 bases spanning the gap. The germline V gene encodes CDR1 SGDLS and CDR2 YYNGEE. CDR3 loop: CASSPTRQGGALGANVLTF. The CDR3 DNA is TGTGCCAGCAGCCCGACTAGACAGGGTGGGGCTCTGGGGGCCAACGTCCTGACTTTC.

This clonotype occurred many times. J is TRBJ2-7 and V is TRBV7-8; 8 bases are shared with TRBD2. V shed 6 bases, J shed 4 bases, and the junction held 8 bases outside the gene matches. Germline V gene data show CDR1 as SGHVS and CDR2 as FQNEAQ. CDR3 length: 14 residues. The CDR3 here is CASSNTGGRYEQYF. Here the CDR3 DNA reads TGTGCCAGCAGTAATACTGGCGGGAGGTACGAGCAGTACTTC.

This clonotype has only one observation. The rearrangement links TRBV20-1 to TRBJ1-5, with TRBD1 as a possible D gene (5 bases). V was shortened by 6 bases and J by 0 bases, with 18 bases between the two germline ends. The CDR3 loop spans 16 amino acids. In germline, CDR1 is DFQATT, CDR2 SNEGSKA (reference sequence). The CDR3 DNA is TGCAGTGCAAAGCCAATCGGGGGGAGTAGCAATCAGCCCCAGCATTTT. Amino acid sequence: CSAKPIGGSSNQPQHF.

This clonotype has just a few counts. This chain joins TRBV28 and TRBJ2-7; a weak D match, TRBD1 (6 bases). Germline lookup yields CDR1 MDHEN and CDR2 SYDVKM. V lost 4 bases and J lost 2, with 12 bases in between. This CDR3 is 14 amino acids long. The CDR3 DNA reads as TGTGCCAGCAGTTCCGGGACACCGGCCTACGAGCAGTACTTC. This gives the protein CASSSGTPAYEQYF.

This clonotype occurred many times. The chain recombines TRBV7-9 with TRBJ2-2; 7 bases are shared with TRBD1. Germline CDR1 SEHNR, CDR2 FQNEAQ (reference sequence). CDR3 size: 15 residues. Trimming took 8 bases from V and 1 from J; bases not matched to a gene: 7. In DNA, the CDR3 is TGTGCCAGCCTACGGGACAGCCTGAACACCGGGGAGCTGTTTTTT. Translated, it gives CASLRDSLNTGELFF.

The gene calls are TRBV27 and TRBJ1-1, with a weak D call TRBD1 (6 bases). With 2 bases removed from V and 4 bases from J, the gap between germline ends came to 11 bases. From germline, CDR1 is MNHEY and CDR2 SMNVEV (reference sequence). This CDR3 is 14 amino acids long. CDR3 residues: CASSLQGRFTEAFF. The CDR3 DNA follows: TGTGCCAGCAGTTTACAGGGGAGGTTCACTGAAGCTTTCTTT.

This clonotype was detected many times. For the CDR3, the DNA is TGTGCCAGCAGCTTAAACAGGGGTACTGAAGCTTTCTTT. As protein: CASSLNRGTEAFF. This chain joins TRBV12-3 or TRBV12-4 and TRBJ1-1, with 7 bases lining up with TRBD1. This CDR3 region has 13 residues. V was clipped by 6 bases and J by 5 bases; unmatched bases: 6.